This record looks at one T cell receptor (beta chain) sequence and its context. Its antigen remains unidentified. No base-level quality is on record; no much larger clone is a single base apart. This sample's time point label indicates: baseline before first vaccination. The sample's treatment or condition, from its label and the paper: meningococcal conjugate vaccine given as trial control. The vaccinee samples were drawn from two UK trials, COV001 and COV002, one of which was a single-blind randomized controlled phase 2/3 trial testing AZD1222 (ChAdOx1 nCoV-19) in healthy adults. For TCRbeta chain sequencing, PBMC samples from trial participants were taken at day 0 and at day 28 after the second dose. V and J are trimmed by 2 bases and 7 bases, and the gene matches miss 1 base of the junction. The germline V gene provides CDR1 SGDLS and CDR2 YYNGEE. Its CDR3 holds 14 amino acids, cysteine through phenylalanine. Only the CDR3 DNA stays, 42 bases, in frame from base 1.

These data belong to a study of T cell responses to AZD1222 COVID-19 vaccine (dated by TCRdb to about 2021). Some background on the complete study: TCR sequencing was performed for about 250 trial participants, of whom 200 to 220 were given two doses of AZD1222 and some 25 were given two doses of MenACWY control vaccine. Trial participants were enrolled by age into 18-55, 56-69 and 70-plus year subgroups, with around 150, 28 and 57 TCR-sequenced participants respectively.

General study outcomes and caveats: Conclusions about previously exposed vaccinees are limited, since just six or seven AZD1222 recipients were seropositive for SARS-CoV-2 at baseline. The 56-69-year group was small, and its depth increase did not reach significance, likely because of low power. Epitopes outside the regions mutated in the B.1.351 and B.1.1.7 variants were reportedly recognized by nearly half of the unique spike-specific TCRs. A significant rise in spike-specific TCR breadth and depth was observed after two AZD1222 doses relative to day 0 and relative to MenACWY recipients. The whole spike protein was spanned by vaccine-associated CD4 TCRs, and dominant responses were seen in regions 160-218 and 743-854. Because no day 14 peak-response samples were available, repertoires were characterized only after the peak T cell response. Most participants were white British and females outnumbered males, and the authors suggested that clonal diversity may have been underestimated.

The CDR3 regions of human TCRbeta chains were subjected to immunosequencing. For the original study's pipeline: TCRs in the repertoires were matched against a reference library of SARS-CoV-2-specific TCRs that had been generated with the MIRA antigen-specificity platform. Breadth was defined as the fraction of unique TCRs that were SARS-CoV-2-associated. Depth was defined as the fraction of total T cells that were SARS-CoV-2-associated. Using the MIRA data, every spike-specific TCR was mapped to the spike region that the TCR reacted to and assigned to either a CD4 or a CD8 class. Log10-transformed breadth and depth values were compared by one-way ANOVA with Sidak's multiple comparisons tests. Here the immuneACCESS table is served through TCRdb, limited to in-frame sequences with V and J called. Missing clones are a known gap in these copies; in checked studies unresolved V genes cover under half, and the rest lacks a known reason. V and J calls and clone size follow that table, whereas D and trimming were derived from the DNA. The sample has approximately 200,000 clones on record, 85% to 90% of them singletons. The top ten hold 2.5% to 3% of the sample.

The source of this sequence is an adult in good health. This material consisted of peripheral blood, taken on day 0 of MenACWY control vaccination. This sequence uses TRBV9 and TRBJ1-5, and TRBD1 aligns with 12 junction nucleotides. The CDR3 here reads CASSVGQGAQPQHF. In nucleotides, the sequence is TGTGCCAGCAGCGTGGGACAGGGGGCCCAGCCCCAGCATTTT.